This T cell receptor beta chain was recovered during a study of CD8 T cells in Susac syndrome. Treatment-naive patients with stable or active relapsing-remitting disease were the multiple sclerosis controls. It was negative isolation that provided the CD8+ and CD4+ T cells, whereas TEMRA cells were enriched by FACS. Reverse transcription of roughly 0.45 to 1 ug RNA was performed with random hexamers. The CDR3 of TCR beta was amplified by immunoSEQ multiplex PCR across 54 Vbeta and 13 Jbeta. TCRdb fed the immunoSEQ multiplex PCR reads into MiXCR, producing one record per CDR3 protein. The table records 200,000 to 250,000 distinct CDR3 sequences, approximately 90% of them present only once. With regard to this clonotype: Its cognate antigen is unknown.

Study-wide results and limits: The number of individuals included in the study's TCR sequencing and HLA analysis was acknowledged as relatively small.

This TCR was sampled from a human donor with multiple sclerosis. The source material was CD8+ T cells from PBMCs.

The CDR3 sequence is CASSADRGGTYEQYF. CDR3 sequence (DNA): TGTGCCAGCAGCGCCGACAGGGGAGGCACCTACGAGCAGTACTTC. This sequence joins TRBV7-8 and TRBJ2-7, with 8 bases identical to TRBD1. V was clipped by 5 bases and J by 2 bases; unmatched bases: 8. The CDR3 runs 15 residues. The germline V gene has CDR1 SGHVS and CDR2 FQNEAQ. Looking up the rest from reference TRBV7-8 and TRBJ2-7 gives the full variable domain: GAGVSQSPRYKVAKRGQDVALRCDPISGHVSLFWYQQALGQGPEFLTYFQNEAQLDKSGLPSDRFFAERPEGSVSTLKIQRTQQEDSAVYLCASSADRGGTYEQYFGPGTRLTVT.